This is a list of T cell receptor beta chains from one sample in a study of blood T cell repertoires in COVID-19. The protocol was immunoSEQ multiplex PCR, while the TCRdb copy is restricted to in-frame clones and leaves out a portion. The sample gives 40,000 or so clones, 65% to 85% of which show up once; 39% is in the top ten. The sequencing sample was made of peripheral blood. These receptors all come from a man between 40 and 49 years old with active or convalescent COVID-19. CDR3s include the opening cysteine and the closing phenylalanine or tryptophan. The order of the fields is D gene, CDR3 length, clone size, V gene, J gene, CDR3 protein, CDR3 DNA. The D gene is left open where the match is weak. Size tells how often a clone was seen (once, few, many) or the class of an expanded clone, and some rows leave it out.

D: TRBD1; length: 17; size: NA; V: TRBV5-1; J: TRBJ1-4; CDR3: CASSSRQGLGGNEKLFF; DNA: TGCGCCAGCAGCTCTCGACAGGGGCTTGGGGGGAATGAAAAACTGTTTTTT
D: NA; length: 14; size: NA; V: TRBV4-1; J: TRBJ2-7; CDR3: CASSQDPRQDEQYF; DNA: TGCGCCAGCAGCCAAGATCCGAGACAGGACGAGCAGTACTTC
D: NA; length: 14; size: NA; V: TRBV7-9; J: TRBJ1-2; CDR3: CASSPGGGRSGYTF; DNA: TGTGCCAGCAGTCCAGGAGGAGGACGTTCTGGCTACACCTTC
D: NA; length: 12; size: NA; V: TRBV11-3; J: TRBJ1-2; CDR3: CASSLDTGSVTF; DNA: TGTGCCAGCAGCTTAGATACCGGGTCGGTTACCTTC
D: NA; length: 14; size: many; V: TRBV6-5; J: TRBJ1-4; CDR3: CASSRDNQGEKLFF; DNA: TGTGCCAGCAGCCGGGACAACCAAGGGGAAAAACTGTTTTTT
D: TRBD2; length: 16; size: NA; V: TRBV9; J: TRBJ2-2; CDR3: CASSVVSGGDSGELFF; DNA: TGTGCCAGCAGCGTAGTTAGCGGGGGAGATTCCGGGGAGCTGTTTTTT
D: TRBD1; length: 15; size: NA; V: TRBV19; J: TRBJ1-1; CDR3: CASSIQGARITEAFF; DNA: TGTGCCAGTAGTATACAGGGGGCGCGGATCACTGAAGCTTTCTTT
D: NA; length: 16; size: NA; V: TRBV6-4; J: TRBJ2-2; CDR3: CASSDSSATNTGELFF; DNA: TGTGCCAGCAGTGACAGTAGCGCGACGAACACCGGGGAGCTGTTTTTT
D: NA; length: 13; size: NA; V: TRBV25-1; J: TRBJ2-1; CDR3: CASSTTGFNEQFF; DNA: TGTGCCAGCAGTACAACAGGGTTCAATGAGCAGTTCTTC
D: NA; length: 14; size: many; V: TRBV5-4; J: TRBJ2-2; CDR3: CASSPMLGTGELFF; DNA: TGTGCCAGCAGCCCCATGCTAGGCACCGGGGAGCTGTTTTTT
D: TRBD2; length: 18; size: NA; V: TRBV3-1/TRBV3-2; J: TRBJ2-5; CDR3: CASSQPRGQREAGKTQYF; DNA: TGTGCCAGCAGCCAACCCCGGGGGCAGCGGGAGGCGGGGAAGACCCAGTACTTC
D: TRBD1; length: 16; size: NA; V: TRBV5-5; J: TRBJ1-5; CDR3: CASSLGTGGPGQPQHF; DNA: TGTGCCAGCAGCTTGGGGACAGGGGGCCCTGGTCAGCCCCAGCATTTT
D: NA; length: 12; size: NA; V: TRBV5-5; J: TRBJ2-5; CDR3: CASGEGSETQYF; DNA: TGTGCCAGCGGCGAGGGTTCTGAGACCCAGTACTTC
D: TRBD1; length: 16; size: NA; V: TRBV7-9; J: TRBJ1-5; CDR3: CASSQTGVGSNQPQHF; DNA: TGTGCCAGCAGCCAGACAGGGGTGGGGAGCAATCAGCCCCAGCATTTT
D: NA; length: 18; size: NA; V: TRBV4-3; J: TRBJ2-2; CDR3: CASSQATGGYANTGELFF; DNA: TGCGCCAGCAGCCAAGCGACAGGAGGATACGCGAACACCGGGGAGCTGTTTTTT
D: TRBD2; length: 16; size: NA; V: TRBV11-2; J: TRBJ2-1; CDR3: CASSFLISGVDNEQFF; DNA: TGTGCCAGCAGCTTCCTGATTAGCGGGGTTGACAATGAGCAGTTCTTC
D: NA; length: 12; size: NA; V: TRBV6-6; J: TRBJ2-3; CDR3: CASSYDRDFQYF; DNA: TGTGCCAGCAGTTACGATCGGGACTTTCAGTATTTT
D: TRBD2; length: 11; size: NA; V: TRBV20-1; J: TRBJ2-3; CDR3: CSIQRGDTQYF; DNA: TGCAGTATCCAGCGGGGAGATACGCAGTATTTT
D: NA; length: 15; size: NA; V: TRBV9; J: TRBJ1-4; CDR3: CASSEGSFGDEKLFF; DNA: TGTGCCAGCAGCGAGGGGTCCTTCGGAGATGAAAAACTGTTTTTT
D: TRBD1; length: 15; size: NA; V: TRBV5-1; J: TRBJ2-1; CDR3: CASSVRDRGSGEQFF; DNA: TGCGCCAGCAGCGTCCGGGACAGGGGGTCCGGTGAGCAGTTCTTC
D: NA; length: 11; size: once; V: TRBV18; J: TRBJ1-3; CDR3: CASSAGNTIYF; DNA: TGTGCCAGCTCAGCGGGAAACACCATATATTTT
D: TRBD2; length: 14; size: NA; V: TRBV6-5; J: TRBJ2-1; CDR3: CASMSGGFYNEQFF; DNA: TGTGCCAGCATGAGCGGGGGCTTCTACAATGAGCAGTTCTTC
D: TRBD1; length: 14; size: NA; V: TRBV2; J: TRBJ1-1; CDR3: CASRQQGVSTEAFF; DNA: TGTGCCAGCAGACAACAGGGGGTCTCCACTGAAGCTTTCTTT
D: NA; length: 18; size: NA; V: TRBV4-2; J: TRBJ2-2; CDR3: CASSQEGGLRGGSGELFF; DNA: TGTGCCAGCAGCCAGGAAGGAGGCCTCCGCGGAGGGTCCGGGGAGCTGTTTTTT
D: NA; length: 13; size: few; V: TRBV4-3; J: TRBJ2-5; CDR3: CASSNLRQETQYF; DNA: TGCGCCAGCTCGAATCTGAGACAAGAGACCCAGTACTTC
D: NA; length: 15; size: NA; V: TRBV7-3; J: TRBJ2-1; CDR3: CASSLIADSYNEQFF; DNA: TGTGCCAGCAGCTTGATAGCGGACTCCTACAATGAGCAGTTCTTC
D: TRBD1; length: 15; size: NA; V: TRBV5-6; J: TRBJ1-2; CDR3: CASSPGQGADYGYTF; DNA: TGTGCCAGCAGCCCCGGGCAGGGGGCGGACTATGGCTACACCTTC
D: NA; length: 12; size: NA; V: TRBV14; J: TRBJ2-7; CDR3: CASSQVQSEQYF; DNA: TGTGCCAGCAGCCAAGTACAGAGTGAGCAGTACTTC
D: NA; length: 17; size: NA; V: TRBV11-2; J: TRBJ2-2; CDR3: CASSSLSLVGGTGELFF; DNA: TGTGCCAGCAGCTCACTCTCGCTGGTGGGGGGCACCGGGGAGCTGTTTTTT
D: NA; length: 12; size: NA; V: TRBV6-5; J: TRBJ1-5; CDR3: CASSYRVGPQHF; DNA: TGTGCCAGCAGTTACCGGGTGGGGCCCCAGCATTTT
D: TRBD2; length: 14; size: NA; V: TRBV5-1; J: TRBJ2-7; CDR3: CASSLSGRTYEQYF; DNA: TGCGCCAGCAGCTTGAGCGGGAGAACCTACGAGCAGTACTTC
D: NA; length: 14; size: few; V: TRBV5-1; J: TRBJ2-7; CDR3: CASSSLSAPGEQYF; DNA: TGCGCCAGCAGCTCCCTGTCGGCCCCGGGCGAGCAGTACTTC
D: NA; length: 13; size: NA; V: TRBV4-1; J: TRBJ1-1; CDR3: CASSPGTLGWAFF; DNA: TGCGCCAGCAGCCCCGGGACTCTCGGTTGGGCTTTCTTT
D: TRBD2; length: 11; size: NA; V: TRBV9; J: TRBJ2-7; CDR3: CASAGENEQYF; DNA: TGTGCCAGCGCGGGGGAGAACGAGCAGTACTTC
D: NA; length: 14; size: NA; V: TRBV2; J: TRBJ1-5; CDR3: CASKGYNDNSPQHF; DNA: TGTGCCAGCAAGGGGTACAACGATAATTCGCCCCAGCATTTT
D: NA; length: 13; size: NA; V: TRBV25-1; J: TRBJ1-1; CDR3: CASSEYPGTEAFF; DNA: TGTGCCAGCAGTGAGTATCCCGGGACTGAAGCTTTCTTT
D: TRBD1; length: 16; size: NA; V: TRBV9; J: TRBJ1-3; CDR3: CASSVYDRGLGNTIYF; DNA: TGTGCCAGCAGCGTATATGACAGGGGGCTTGGAAACACCATATATTTT
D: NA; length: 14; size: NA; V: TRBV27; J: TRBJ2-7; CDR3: CASSLNRVGSEQYF; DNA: TGTGCCAGCAGTTTAAACAGGGTGGGATCCGAGCAGTACTTC
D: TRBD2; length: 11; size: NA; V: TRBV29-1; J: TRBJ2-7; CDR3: CSIWDYREQYF; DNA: TGCAGCATTTGGGACTATCGCGAGCAGTACTTC
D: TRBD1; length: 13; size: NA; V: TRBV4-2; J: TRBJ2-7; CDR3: CASSQGQAYEQYF; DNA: TGTGCCAGCAGCCAGGGACAGGCCTACGAGCAGTACTTC
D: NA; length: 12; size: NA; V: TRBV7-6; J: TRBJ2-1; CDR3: CASDYPPGEQFF; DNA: TGTGCCAGCGATTACCCCCCAGGGGAGCAGTTCTTC
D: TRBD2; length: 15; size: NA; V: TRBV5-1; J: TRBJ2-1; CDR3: CASSFAGGSHNEQFF; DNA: TGCGCCAGCAGCTTTGCCGGGGGGTCTCACAATGAGCAGTTCTTC
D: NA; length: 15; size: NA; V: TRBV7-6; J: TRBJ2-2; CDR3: CASSLEGVATGELFF; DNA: TGTGCCAGCAGCTTAGAGGGGGTGGCCACCGGGGAGCTGTTTTTT
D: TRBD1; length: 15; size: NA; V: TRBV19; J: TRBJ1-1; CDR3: CASSGDRAPRTEAFF; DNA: TGTGCCAGTAGTGGGGACAGGGCCCCCCGAACTGAAGCTTTCTTT
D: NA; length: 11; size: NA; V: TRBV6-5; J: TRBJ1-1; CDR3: CASGRNTEAFF; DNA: TGTGCCAGCGGGAGGAACACTGAAGCTTTCTTT
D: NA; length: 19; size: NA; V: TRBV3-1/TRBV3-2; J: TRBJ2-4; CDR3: CASSHRVRAVGQGKNIQYF; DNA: TGTGCCAGCAGCCACCGGGTCAGGGCGGTGGGGCAAGGGAAAAACATTCAGTACTTC
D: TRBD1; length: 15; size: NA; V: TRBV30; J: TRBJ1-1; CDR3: CAWSAETGVNTEAFF; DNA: TGTGCCTGGAGTGCAGAGACAGGGGTGAACACTGAAGCTTTCTTT
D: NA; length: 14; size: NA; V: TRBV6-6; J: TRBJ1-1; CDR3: CASSYVGGSPEAFF; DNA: TGTGCCAGCAGTTATGTAGGAGGGAGTCCCGAAGCTTTCTTT
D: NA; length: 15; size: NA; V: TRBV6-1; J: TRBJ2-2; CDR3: CASSDVGVNTGELFF; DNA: TGTGCCAGCAGCGATGTAGGGGTGAACACCGGGGAGCTGTTTTTT
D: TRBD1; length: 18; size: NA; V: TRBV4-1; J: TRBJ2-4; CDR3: CASSQADRGHGAKNIQYF; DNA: TGCGCCAGCAGCCAAGCGGACAGGGGGCATGGAGCCAAAAACATTCAGTACTTC